These 7 T cell receptor beta chains were all obtained from the same sample, sequenced in a study of T cells of healthy individuals. TCRdb re-derived calls from the 5' RACE reads in MiXCR, one entry per CDR3 protein. Among about 60,000 distinct CDR3 sequences listed, 16% were seen once. These receptors were obtained from a human donor in good health.

This clonotype was seen many times. CDR3: CASRRQGLDRSSYNEQFF. The CDR3 DNA reads as TGTGCCAGCAGAAGACAGGGGTTGGACCGCAGCTCCTACAATGAGCAGTTCTTC. The chain combines TRBV7-9 with TRBJ2-1; 8 nucleotides line up with TRBD1. The CDR3 consists of 18 residues. Germline CDR1 reads SEHNR; CDR2 reads FQNEAQ (reference sequence). V trimming: 6 bases; J trimming: 0 bases; junction bases outside the gene matches: 13.

There are many counts of this clonotype. V gene TRBV29-1 combines with J gene TRBJ1-4; possible D gene TRBD1, 6 bases. The germline gives CDR1 SQVTM, CDR2 ANQGSEA. The CDR3 is 12 residues long. The V end was cut by 6 bases, the J end by 8 bases, with 13 bases between. CDR3 DNA sequence: TGCAGCGTACAGGGCCTGACCGAAAAACTGTTTTTT. Translated: CSVQGLTEKLFF.

CDR3 amino acids: CASSSQGNRETQYF. CDR3 DNA: TGCGCCAGCAGCTCACAGGGGAATAGAGAGACCCAGTACTTC. J is TRBJ2-5 and V is TRBV5-1; 7 nucleotides line up with TRBD1. J lost 4 bases, V lost 3 bases, and 6 bases had no gene match. This CDR3 contains 14 residues. Germline CDR1 SGHRS, CDR2 YFSETQ.

The chain links TRBV12-3 or TRBV12-4 to TRBJ2-1, with D hard to call. V dropped 3 bases and J dropped 8 bases, with 17 bases sitting between them. This CDR3 comprises 15 residues. The CDR3 loop reads CASSFWVVTMDEQFF. The CDR3, as DNA: TGTGCCAGCAGTTTCTGGGTGGTGACCATGGATGAGCAGTTCTTC.

This clonotype appeared many times. The V call is TRBV12-3 or TRBV12-4, the J call TRBJ2-1; D is unclear. V shed 5 bases and J shed 5 bases, with 10 bases lying between them. The CDR3 is 13 residues long. For the CDR3, the DNA is TGTGCCAGCAGTCTCCGAAGGAACAATGAGCAGTTCTTC. It yields the protein CASSLRRNNEQFF.

The genes are TRBV21-1 and TRBJ1-3. TRBV21-1 is shown as a pseudogene. The CDR3 covers 17 residues. The chain's CDR3 is CASSTLPAGESGNTIYF. CDR3 sequence (DNA): TGTGCCAGCAGCACCCTACCCGCAGGGGAGTCTGGAAACACCATATATTTT.

This clonotype was picked up many times. The chain links TRBV7-2 to TRBJ1-3; 7 bases are shared with TRBD1. The J segment lost 3 bases and the V segment lost 5 bases, leaving 1 base of the junction unmatched. Germline V CDR1 and CDR2: SGHTA, FQGNSA. The CDR3 consists of 13 residues. CDR3 nucleotide sequence: TGTGCCAGCAGCAGGGGGCTTGGAAACACCATATATTTT. Translating gives CASSRGLGNTIYF.